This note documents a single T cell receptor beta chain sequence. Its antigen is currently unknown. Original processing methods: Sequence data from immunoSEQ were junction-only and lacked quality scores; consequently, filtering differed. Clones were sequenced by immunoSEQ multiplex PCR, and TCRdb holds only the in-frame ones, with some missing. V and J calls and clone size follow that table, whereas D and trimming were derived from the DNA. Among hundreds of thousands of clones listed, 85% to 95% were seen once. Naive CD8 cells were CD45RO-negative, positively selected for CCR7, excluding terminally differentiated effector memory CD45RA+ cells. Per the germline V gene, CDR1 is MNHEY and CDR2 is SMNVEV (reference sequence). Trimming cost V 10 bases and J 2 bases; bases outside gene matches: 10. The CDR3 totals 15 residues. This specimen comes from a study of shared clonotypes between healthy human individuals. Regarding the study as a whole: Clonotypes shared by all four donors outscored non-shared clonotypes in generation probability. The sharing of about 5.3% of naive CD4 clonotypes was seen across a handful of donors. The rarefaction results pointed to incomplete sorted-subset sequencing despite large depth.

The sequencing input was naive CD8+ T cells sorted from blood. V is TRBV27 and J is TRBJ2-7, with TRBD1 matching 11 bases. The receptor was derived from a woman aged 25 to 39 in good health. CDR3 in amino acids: CATIGPGQGAYEQYF. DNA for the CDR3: TGTGCCACCATTGGACCGGGACAGGGGGCCTACGAGCAGTACTTC.